This TCR beta chain was recovered during a study of blood T cell repertoires in COVID-19. Study-level information: The United States, Italy and Spain provided the acute and convalescent COVID-19 samples. From T cells, B-cell-depleted T cells, or PBMCs came the material, which was cDNA or gDNA.

With V trimmed by 8 bases and J by 5 bases, 9 bases remained unmatched. Germline CDR1 MNHEY, CDR2 SVGAGI. CDR3 length equals 13 residues. Source study methods: Estimates of nucleated cell counts were drawn from the amplification of reference gene primers. TCRdb keeps only in-frame clones here, not all; method: immunoSEQ multiplex PCR. V, J and clone size are those of that table, while D and trimming were read from the DNA. The data contain 280,000 or so clones, approximately 83% of them singletons. The chain is built from TRBV6-5 and TRBJ2-7; 7 bases are shared with TRBD2. Sequencing used peripheral blood. The TCR comes from a woman aged 25 to 39 who had recovered from COVID-19. The CDR3 region is CASVPGRLNEQYF. The DNA for the CDR3 is TGTGCCAGCGTACCCGGGAGGCTTAACGAGCAGTACTTC.